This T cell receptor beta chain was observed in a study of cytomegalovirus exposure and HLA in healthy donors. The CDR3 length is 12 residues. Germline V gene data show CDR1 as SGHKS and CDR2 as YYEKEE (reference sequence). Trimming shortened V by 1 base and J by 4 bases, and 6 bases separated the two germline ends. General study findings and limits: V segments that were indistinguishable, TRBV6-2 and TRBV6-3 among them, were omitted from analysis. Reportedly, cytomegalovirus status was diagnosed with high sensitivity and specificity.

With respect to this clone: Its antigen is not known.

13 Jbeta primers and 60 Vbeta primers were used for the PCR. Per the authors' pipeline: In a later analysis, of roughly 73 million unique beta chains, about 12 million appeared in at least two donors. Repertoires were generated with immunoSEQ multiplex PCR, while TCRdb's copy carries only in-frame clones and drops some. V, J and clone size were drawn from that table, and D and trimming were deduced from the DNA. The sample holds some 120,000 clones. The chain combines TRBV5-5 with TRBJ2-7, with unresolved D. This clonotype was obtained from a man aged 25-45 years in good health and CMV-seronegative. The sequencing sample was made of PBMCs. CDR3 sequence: CASSLNQYEQYF. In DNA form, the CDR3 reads TGTGCCAGCAGCTTGAATCAATACGAGCAGTACTTC.